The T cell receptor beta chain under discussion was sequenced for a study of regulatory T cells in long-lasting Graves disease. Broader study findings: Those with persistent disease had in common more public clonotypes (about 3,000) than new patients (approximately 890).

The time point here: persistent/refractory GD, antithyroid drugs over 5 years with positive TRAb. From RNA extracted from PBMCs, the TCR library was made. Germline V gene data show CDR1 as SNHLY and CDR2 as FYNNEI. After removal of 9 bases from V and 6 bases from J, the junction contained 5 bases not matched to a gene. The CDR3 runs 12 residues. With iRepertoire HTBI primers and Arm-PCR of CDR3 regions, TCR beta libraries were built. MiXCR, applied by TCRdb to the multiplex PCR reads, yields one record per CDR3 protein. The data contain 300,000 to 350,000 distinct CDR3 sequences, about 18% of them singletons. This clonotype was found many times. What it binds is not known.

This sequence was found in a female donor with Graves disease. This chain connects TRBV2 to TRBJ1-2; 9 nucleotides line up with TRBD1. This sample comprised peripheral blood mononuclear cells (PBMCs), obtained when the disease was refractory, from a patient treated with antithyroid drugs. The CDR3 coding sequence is TGTGCCAGTCACAGGGGGCCCCATGGCTACACCTTC. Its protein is CASHRGPHGYTF.